This T cell receptor beta chain was found in a study of shared clonotypes between healthy human individuals. Study-wide context: Every donor yielded three CD4 naive, three CD4 memory, two CD8 naive and one CD8 memory plate. General study results and limits: Non-shared clonotypes had lower generation probabilities than clonotypes shared by all four sorted-subset donors. Naive subsets generally had larger estimated richness than memory subsets.

Points on this clone: Its antigen is not identified.

V lost 6 bases to trimming and J lost 0 bases; unmatched junction nucleotides: 4. This CDR3 is built from 15 residues. Germline CDR1 reads MNHNS; CDR2 reads SASEGT. Here immunoSEQ multiplex PCR was the method, and the copy in TCRdb shows in-frame clones only, minus some. The sample records 550,000 to 650,000 clones, 95% to 97% being singletons. Terminally differentiated effector memory CD45RA+ cells were excluded by CCR7 positive selection of CD45RO-negative cells. The source is a woman younger than 45 in good health. Sequenced material: naive CD8+ T cells sorted from blood. The chain joins TRBV6-1 to TRBJ2-1; 8 bases are shared with TRBD2. The CDR3 nucleotides read TGTGCCAGCAGACAGACTAGCGTCTCCTACAATGAGCAGTTCTTC. It encodes CASRQTSVSYNEQFF.